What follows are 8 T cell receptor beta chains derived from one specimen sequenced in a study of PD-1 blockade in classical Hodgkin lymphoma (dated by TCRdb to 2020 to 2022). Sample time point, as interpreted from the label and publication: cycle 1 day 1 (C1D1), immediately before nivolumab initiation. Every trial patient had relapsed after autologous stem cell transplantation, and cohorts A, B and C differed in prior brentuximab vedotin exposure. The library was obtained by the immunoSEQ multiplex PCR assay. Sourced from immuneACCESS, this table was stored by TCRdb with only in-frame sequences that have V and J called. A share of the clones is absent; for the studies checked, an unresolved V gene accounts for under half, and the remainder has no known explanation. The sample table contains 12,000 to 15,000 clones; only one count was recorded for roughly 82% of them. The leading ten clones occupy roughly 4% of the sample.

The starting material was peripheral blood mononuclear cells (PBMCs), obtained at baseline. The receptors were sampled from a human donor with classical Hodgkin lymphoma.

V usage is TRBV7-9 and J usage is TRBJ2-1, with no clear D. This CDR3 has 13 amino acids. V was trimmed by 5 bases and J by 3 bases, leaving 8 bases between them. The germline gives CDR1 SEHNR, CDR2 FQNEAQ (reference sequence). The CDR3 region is CASSPENYNEQFF. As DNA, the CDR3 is TGTGCCAGCAGCCCTGAAAACTACAATGAGCAGTTCTTC.

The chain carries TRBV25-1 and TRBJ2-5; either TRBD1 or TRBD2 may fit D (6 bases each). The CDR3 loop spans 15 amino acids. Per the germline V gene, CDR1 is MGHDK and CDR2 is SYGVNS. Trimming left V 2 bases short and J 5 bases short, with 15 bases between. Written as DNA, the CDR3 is TGTGCCAGCAGTGAAGGGGGGACATTTAGTGAGACCCAGTACTTC. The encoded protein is CASSEGGTFSETQYF.

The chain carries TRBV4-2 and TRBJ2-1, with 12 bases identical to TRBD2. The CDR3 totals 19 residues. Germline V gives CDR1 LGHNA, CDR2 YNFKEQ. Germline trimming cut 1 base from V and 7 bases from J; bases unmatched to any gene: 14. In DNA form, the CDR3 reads TGTGCCAGCAGCCAAGCTCGGACTAGCGGGGAAGCGCCGGGGAATGAGCAGTTCTTC. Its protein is CASSQARTSGEAPGNEQFF.

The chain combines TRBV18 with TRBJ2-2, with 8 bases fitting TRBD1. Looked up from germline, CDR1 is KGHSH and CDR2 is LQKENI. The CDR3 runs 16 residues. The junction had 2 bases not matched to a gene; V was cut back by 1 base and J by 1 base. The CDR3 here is CASSPLGTGNTGELFF. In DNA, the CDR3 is TGTGCCAGCTCACCACTAGGGACAGGGAACACCGGGGAGCTGTTTTTT. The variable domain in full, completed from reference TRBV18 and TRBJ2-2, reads NAGVMQNPRHLVRRRGQEARLRCSPMKGHSHVYWYRQLPEEGLKFMVYLQKENIIDESGMPKERFSAEFPKEGPSILRIQQVVRGDSAAYFCASSPLGTGNTGELFFGEGSRLTVL.

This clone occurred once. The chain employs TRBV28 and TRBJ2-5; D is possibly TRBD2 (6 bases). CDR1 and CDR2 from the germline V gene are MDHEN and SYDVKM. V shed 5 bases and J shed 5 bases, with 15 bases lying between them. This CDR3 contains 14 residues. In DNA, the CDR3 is TGTGCCAGCAGTCCGACTAGTTATGCGGAGACCCAGTACTTC. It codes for CASSPTSYAETQYF.

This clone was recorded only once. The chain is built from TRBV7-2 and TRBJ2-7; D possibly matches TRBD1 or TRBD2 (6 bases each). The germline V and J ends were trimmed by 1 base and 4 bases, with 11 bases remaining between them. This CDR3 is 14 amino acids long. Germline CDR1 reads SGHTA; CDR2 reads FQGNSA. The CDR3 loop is CASSLVQGRYEQYF. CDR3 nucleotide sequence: TGTGCCAGCAGCTTAGTTCAGGGGAGGTACGAGCAGTACTTC. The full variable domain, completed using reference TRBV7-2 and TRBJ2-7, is GAGVSQSPSNKVTEKGKDVELRCDPISGHTALYWYRQSLGQGLEFLIYFQGNSAPDKSGLPSDRFSAERTGGSVSTLTIQRTQQEDSAVYLCASSLVQGRYEQYFGPGTRLTVT.

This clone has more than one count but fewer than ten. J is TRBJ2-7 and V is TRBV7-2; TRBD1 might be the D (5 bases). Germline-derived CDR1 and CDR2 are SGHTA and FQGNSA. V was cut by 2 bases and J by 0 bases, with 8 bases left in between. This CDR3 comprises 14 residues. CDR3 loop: CASSLSRASYEQYF. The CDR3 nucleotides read TGTGCCAGCAGCTTAAGCAGGGCCTCCTACGAGCAGTACTTC.

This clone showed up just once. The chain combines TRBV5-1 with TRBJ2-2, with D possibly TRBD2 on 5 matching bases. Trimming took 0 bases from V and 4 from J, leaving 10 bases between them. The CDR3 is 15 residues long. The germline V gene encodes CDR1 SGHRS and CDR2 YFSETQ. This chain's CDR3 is CASSLDPRGTGELFF. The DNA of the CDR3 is TGCGCCAGCAGCTTGGACCCTCGGGGCACCGGGGAGCTGTTTTTT.